This entry describes one T cell receptor (beta chain). Its matching antigen is unknown. This CDR3 has 16 amino acids. CDR1 is MGHRA and CDR2 is YSYEKL in the germline V gene. Trimming removed 1 base from V and 5 bases from J, with 17 bases in between. This sample stems from a study of cytomegalovirus exposure and HLA in healthy donors. Primers: 60 Vbeta forward and 13 Jbeta reverse. Repertoires were generated with immunoSEQ multiplex PCR, while TCRdb's copy carries only in-frame clones and drops some. The data hold 150,000 to 200,000 clones, with around 76% observed a single time. Study-wide findings and caveats: In a later analysis, donors in an Asian-associated ancestry cluster reportedly had fewer N-insertions in productive TCRs than the cohort mean. Reported findings show TCR beta sequences accurately forecast HLA-A and HLA-B alleles in most subjects. Productive status was seen about 87% or about 30% of the time for most TCR beta V segments in an earlier analysis.

This clonotype was obtained from a female donor in good health and CMV-seronegative. The V gene is TRBV4-1, the J gene TRBJ1-2; a possible D gene is TRBD1 (5 bases). Sequencing used PBMCs. CDR3 sequence (DNA): TGCGCCAGCAGCCAAGGTATCCAGGGCCCCACTTATGGCTACACCTTC. Translating gives CASSQGIQGPTYGYTF.